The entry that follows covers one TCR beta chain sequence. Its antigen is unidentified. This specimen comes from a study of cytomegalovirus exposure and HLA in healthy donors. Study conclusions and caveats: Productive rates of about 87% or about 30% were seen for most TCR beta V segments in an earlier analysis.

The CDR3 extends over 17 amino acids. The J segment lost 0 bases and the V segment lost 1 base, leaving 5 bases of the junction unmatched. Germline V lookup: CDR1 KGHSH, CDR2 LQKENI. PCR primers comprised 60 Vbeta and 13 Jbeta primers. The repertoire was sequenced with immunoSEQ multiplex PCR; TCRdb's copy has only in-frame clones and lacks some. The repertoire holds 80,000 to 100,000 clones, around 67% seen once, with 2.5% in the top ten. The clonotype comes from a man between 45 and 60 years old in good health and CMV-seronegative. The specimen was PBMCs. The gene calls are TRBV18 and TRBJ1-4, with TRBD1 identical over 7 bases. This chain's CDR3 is CASSPRDRAPTNEKLFF. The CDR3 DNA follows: TGTGCCAGCTCACCACGAGACAGGGCCCCAACTAATGAAAAACTGTTTTTT.